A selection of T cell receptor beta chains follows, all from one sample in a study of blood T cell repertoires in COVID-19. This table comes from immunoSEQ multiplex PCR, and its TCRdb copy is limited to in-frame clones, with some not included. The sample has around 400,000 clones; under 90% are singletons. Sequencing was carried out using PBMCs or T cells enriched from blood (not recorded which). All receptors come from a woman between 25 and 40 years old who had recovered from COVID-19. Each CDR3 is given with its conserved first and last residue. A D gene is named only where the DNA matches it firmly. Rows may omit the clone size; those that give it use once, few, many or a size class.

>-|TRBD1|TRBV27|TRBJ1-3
TGTGCCAGCAGTCCCAACAGGGGGACTGGAAACACCATATATTTT
CASSPNRGTGNTIYF
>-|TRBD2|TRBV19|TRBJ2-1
TGTGCCAGTATCCCGGGAGGGAAATACAATGAGCAGTTCTTC
CASIPGGKYNEQFF
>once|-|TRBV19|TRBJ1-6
TGTGCCAGTAGTTTCGGGAAATCACCCCTCCACTTT
CASSFGKSPLHF
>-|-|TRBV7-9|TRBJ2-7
TGTGCCAGCAGCACCAGACAGAGTGGCTACGAGCAGTACTTC
CASSTRQSGYEQYF
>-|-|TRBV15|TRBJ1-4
TGTGCCACCAGCCCACAGGGAAGGGAAAAACTGTTTTTT
CATSPQGREKLFF
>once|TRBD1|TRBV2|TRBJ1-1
TGTGCCAGCAGTGAGTCCCCCGCGGGACAGGCGAACACTGAAGCTTTCTTT
CASSESPAGQANTEAFF
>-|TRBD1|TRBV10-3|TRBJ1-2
TGTGCCATCAGGGAACAGGGGGAGCACTATGGCTACACCTTC
CAIREQGEHYGYTF
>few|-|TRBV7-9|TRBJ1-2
TGTGCCAGCAGCATCCAACCGGGACACCTCTATGGCTACACCTTC
CASSIQPGHLYGYTF
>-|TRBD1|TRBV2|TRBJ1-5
TGTGCCAGCAGTCAACCTGAGGGGGCTAGCAATCAGCCCCAGCATTTT
CASSQPEGASNQPQHF
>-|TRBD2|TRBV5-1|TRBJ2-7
TGCGCCAGCAGCTTGGGTCGGACTAGCGACTACGAGCAGTACTTC
CASSLGRTSDYEQYF
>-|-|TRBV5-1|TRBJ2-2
TGCGCCAGCAGCTGGGGTGTCGGGGGTACCGGGGAGCTGTTTTTT
CASSWGVGGTGELFF
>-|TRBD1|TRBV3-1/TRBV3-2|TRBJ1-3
TGTGCCAGCAGCCCTCGACAGGGGGTAACTGGAAACACCATATATTTT
CASSPRQGVTGNTIYF
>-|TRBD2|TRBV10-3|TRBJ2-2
TGTGCCATCAGACCGGGACTAGCGGGAGGTAGCCAGACCGGGGAGCTGTTTTTT
CAIRPGLAGGSQTGELFF
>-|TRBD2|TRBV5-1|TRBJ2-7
TGCGCCAGCAGGCCGGGACTAGCGGGCTACTACGAGCAGTACTTC
CASRPGLAGYYEQYF
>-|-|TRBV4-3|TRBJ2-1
TGCGCCAGCAGCCAAGGTGCGGGGGCGGCCTACAATGAGCAGTTCTTC
CASSQGAGAAYNEQFF
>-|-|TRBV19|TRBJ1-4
TGTGCCAGTAGTATAATGGCAGATAATGAAAAACTGTTTTTT
CASSIMADNEKLFF
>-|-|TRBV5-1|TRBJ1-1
TGCGCCAGCAGTTCCCGGGGGGACGGCCTGTCCTCTGAAGCTTTCTTT
CASSSRGDGLSSEAFF
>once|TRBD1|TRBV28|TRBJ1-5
TGTGCCAGCAGTTCGCCGGGGACAGGTAATCAGCCCCAGCATTTT
CASSSPGTGNQPQHF
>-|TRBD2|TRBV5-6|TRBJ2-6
TGTGCCAGCAGCCTAAGCGGGGGGCCTGGGGCCAACGTCCTGACTTTC
CASSLSGGPGANVLTF
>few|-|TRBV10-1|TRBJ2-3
TGCGCCAGCAGTGAGGGAGGTCCAGATACGCAGTATTTT
CASSEGGPDTQYF
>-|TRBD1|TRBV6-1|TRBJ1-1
TGTGCCAGCAGTCAAGCAGGGGGCGGCACTGAAGCTTTCTTT
CASSQAGGGTEAFF
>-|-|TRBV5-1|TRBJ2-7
TGCGCCAGCAGCGGGGGCTCTTCGGACGAGCAGTACTTC
CASSGGSSDEQYF
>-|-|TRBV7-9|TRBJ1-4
TGTGCCAGCAGCACGCCACAGGGTTTGCGAGAAAAACTGTTTTTT
CASSTPQGLREKLFF
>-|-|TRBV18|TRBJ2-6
TGTGCCAGCTCACCAAGCGTAGCCTCTGGGGCCAACGTCCTGACTTTC
CASSPSVASGANVLTF
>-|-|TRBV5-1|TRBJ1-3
TGCGCCAGCAGCTACTCCAACACCATATATTTT
CASSYSNTIYF
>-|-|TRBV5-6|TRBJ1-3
TGTGCCAGCAGCCCCGGGGGGGACACCATATATTTT
CASSPGGDTIYF
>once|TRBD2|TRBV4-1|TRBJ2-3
TGCGCCAGCAGCCAAGCGGGACTAGCGACAGATACGCAGTATTTT
CASSQAGLATDTQYF
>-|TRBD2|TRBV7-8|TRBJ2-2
TGTGCCAGCGCGCCTCGCTGGCTAGCGGGAGGGAGGCGGAACACCGGGGAGCTGTTTTTT
CASAPRWLAGGRRNTGELFF